This T cell receptor beta chain was sequenced for a study of T cell clonality in common variable immunodeficiency. Heparinized whole blood, roughly 4.5 to 8 ml, came from each donor. V lost 3 bases, J lost 1 base, and 9 bases lay in between. This CDR3 comprises 14 residues. CDR1 and CDR2 from the germline V gene are KGHSH and LQKENI. This clone has a count of ten or more. Its specificity is not known. The read halts 3 residues ahead of the CDR3 end, with the missing end drawn from the germline J gene. General study results and limits: Reportedly, TCR beta sequences from common variable immunodeficiency showed fewer deletions and N-nucleotide insertions. Compared with controls, CVID subjects had fewer shared TCRbeta clones.

TCRdb's table, derived via immunoSEQ multiplex PCR, lists solely in-frame clones and lacks some. There are about 45,000 clones in the sample, none observed a single time. Sample: peripheral blood mononuclear cells. The TCR comes from a person between 18 and 75 years old in good health. The gene calls are TRBV18 and TRBJ2-5, with D possibly matching TRBD1 (5 bases). The sequenced part of the CDR3 DNA is TGTGCCAGCTCACCCAGGGTTCGCCAAGAGACC. Translated, it gives CASSPRVRQET. Given in full, the CDR3 is CASSPRVRQETQYF.